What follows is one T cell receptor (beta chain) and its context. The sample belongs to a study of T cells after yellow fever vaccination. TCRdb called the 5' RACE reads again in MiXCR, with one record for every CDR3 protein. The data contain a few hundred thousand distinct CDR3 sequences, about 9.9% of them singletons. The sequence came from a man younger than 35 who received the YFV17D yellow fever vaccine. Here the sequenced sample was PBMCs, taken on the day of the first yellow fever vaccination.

As DNA, the CDR3 is TGCGCCAGCAGCTCGCTAGCGGGGGAGTCAAACAATGAGCAGTTCTTC. This codes for CASSSLAGESNNEQFF. J is TRBJ2-1 and V is TRBV5-1, with TRBD2 matching over 10 bases. J gave up 5 bases and V 3 bases, and 8 bases lay outside the gene matches. Germline-derived CDR1 and CDR2 are SGHRS and YFSETQ. The CDR3 sequence is 16 residues long.